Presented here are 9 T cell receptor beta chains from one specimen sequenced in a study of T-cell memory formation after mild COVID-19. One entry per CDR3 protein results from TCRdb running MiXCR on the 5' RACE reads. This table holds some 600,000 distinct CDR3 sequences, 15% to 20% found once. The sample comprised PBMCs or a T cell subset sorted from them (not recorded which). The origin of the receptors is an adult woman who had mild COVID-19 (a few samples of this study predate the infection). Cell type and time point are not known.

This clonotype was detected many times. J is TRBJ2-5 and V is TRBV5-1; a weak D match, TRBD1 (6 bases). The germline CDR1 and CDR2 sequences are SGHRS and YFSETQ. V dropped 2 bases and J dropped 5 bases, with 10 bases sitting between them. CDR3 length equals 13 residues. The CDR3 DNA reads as TGCGCCAGCAGCTTCAGGGGTGAGGAGACCCAGTACTTC. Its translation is CASSFRGEETQYF. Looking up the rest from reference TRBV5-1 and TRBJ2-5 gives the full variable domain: KAGVTQTPRYLIKTRGQQVTLSCSPISGHRSVSWYQQTPGQGLQFLFEYFSETQRNKGNFPGRFSGRQFSNSRSEMNVSTLELGDSALYLCASSFRGEETQYFGPGTRLLVL.

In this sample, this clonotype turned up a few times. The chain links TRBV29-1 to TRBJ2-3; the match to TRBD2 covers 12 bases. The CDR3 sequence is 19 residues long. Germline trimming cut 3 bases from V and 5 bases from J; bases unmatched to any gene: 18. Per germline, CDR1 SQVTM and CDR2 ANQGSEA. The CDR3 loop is CSVDLFLRSSGRVEDTQYF. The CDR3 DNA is TGCAGCGTTGATTTATTTTTACGCTCTAGCGGGAGGGTTGAAGATACGCAGTATTTT.

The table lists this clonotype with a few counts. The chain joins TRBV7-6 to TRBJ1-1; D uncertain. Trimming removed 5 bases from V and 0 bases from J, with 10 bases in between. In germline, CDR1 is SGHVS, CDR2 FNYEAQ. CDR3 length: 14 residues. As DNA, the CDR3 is TGTGCCAGCAGCGTAACAGAGATGAACACTGAAGCTTTCTTT. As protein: CASSVTEMNTEAFF.

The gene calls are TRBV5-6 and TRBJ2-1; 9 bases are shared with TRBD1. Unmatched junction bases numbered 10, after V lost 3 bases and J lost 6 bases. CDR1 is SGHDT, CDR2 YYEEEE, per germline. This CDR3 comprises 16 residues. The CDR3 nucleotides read TGTGCCAGCAGCTCACCGGGACAGGGCTTCGTCAATGAGCAGTTCTTC. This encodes CASSSPGQGFVNEQFF.

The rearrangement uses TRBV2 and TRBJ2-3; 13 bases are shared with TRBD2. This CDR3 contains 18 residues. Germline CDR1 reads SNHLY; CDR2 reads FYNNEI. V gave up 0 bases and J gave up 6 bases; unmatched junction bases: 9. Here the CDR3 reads CASSEALTSGRFDDTQYF. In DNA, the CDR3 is TGTGCCAGCAGTGAAGCTCTGACTAGCGGGAGGTTCGACGATACGCAGTATTTT. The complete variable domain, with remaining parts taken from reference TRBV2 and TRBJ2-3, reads EPEVTQTPSHQVTQMGQEVILRCVPISNHLYFYWYRQILGQKVEFLVSFYNNEISEKSEIFDDQFSVERPDGSNFTLKIRSTKLEDSAMYFCASSEALTSGRFDDTQYFGPGTRLTVL.

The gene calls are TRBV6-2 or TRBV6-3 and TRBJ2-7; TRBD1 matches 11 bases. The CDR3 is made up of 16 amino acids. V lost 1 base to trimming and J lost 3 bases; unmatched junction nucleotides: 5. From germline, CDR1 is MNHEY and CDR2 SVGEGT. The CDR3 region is CASSYLKDRGHYEQYF. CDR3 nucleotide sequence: TGTGCCAGCAGTTACTTAAAGGACAGGGGGCACTACGAGCAGTACTTC.

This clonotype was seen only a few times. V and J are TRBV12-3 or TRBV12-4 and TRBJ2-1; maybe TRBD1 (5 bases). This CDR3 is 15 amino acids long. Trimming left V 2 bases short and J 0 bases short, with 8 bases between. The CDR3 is CASSLITGSYNEQFF. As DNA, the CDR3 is TGTGCCAGCAGTTTAATAACAGGCTCCTACAATGAGCAGTTCTTC.

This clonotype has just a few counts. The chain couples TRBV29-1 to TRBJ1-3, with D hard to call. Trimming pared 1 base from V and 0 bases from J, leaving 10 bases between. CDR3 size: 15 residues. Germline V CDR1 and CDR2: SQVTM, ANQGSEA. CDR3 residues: CSVEGAPSSGNTIYF. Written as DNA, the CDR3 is TGCAGCGTTGAAGGAGCCCCGAGCTCTGGAAACACCATATATTTT. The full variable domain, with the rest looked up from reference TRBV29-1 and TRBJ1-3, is SAVISQKPSRDICQRGTSLTIQCQVDSQVTMMFWYRQQPGQSLTLIATANQGSEATYESGFVIDKFPISRPNLTFSTLTVSNMSPEDSSIYLCSVEGAPSSGNTIYFGEGSWLTVV.

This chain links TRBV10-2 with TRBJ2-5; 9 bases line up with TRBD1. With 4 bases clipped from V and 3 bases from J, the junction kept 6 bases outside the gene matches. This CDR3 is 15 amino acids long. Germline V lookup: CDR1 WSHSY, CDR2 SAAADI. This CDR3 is CASSVTGGGKETQYF. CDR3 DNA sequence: TGCGCCAGCAGTGTCACAGGGGGCGGGAAAGAGACCCAGTACTTC.